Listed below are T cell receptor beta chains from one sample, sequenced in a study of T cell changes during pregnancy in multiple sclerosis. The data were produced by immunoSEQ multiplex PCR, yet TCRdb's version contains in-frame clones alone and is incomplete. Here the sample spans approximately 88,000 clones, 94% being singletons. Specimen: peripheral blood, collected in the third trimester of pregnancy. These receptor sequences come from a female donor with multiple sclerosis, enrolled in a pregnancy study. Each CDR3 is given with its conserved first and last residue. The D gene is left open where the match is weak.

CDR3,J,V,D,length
CASSAPGTGGFMNTEAFF,TRBJ1-1,TRBV18,TRBD1,18
CASSRTSGRAVLIQYF,TRBJ2-4,TRBV14,TRBD2,16
CASSLDRDRDTEAFF,TRBJ1-1,TRBV5-1,TRBD1,15
CASSLDLAGGADTQYF,TRBJ2-3,TRBV5-1,TRBD2,16
CASSLVGLAIDEQFF,TRBJ2-1,TRBV5-4,TRBD2,15
CASSLTRGRYTEAFF,TRBJ1-1,TRBV5-4,-,15
CASTNRVFDEQFF,TRBJ2-1,TRBV11-2,-,13
CASSTIVVGTNEKLFF,TRBJ1-4,TRBV6-6,-,16
CASSLHSTALVETQYF,TRBJ2-5,TRBV5-5,-,16
CASSQDGQGRGGYTF,TRBJ1-2,TRBV4-1,TRBD1,15
CASSTSEPYNEQFF,TRBJ2-1,TRBV27,TRBD2,14
CASSFGGAKDTQYF,TRBJ2-3,TRBV5-1,TRBD2,14
CASSPTGAGEQYF,TRBJ2-7,TRBV18,-,13
CASSLAGPGNYGYTF,TRBJ1-2,TRBV28,-,15
CASSLITGEEKLFF,TRBJ1-4,TRBV7-2,TRBD1,14
CSARPTDSAEAFF,TRBJ1-1,TRBV29-1,-,13
CASTGGDVNTGELFF,TRBJ2-2,TRBV19,TRBD2,15
CASSWGQVTDTQYF,TRBJ2-3,TRBV5-1,TRBD1,14
CATSRATGATNEKLFF,TRBJ1-4,TRBV15,TRBD1,16
CAILSTSGNNEQFF,TRBJ2-1,TRBV10-3,TRBD2,14
CASSRLAGGGMRQETQYF,TRBJ2-5,TRBV7-2,TRBD2,18
CASSFEGPSTGGHYGYTF,TRBJ1-2,TRBV7-9,TRBD1,18
CASSWGLAGRRPGELFF,TRBJ2-2,TRBV5-1,TRBD2,17
CASRSDSTGELFF,TRBJ2-2,TRBV2,-,13
CASSYGVAGYTDTQYF,TRBJ2-3,TRBV6-5,TRBD2,16
CASSFGLATSDTQYF,TRBJ2-3,TRBV11-2,TRBD2,15
CASSRTGGDGYTF,TRBJ1-2,TRBV7-3,TRBD1,13
CASSITGGGEKLFF,TRBJ1-4,TRBV19,TRBD1,14
CASSEMTVGETQYF,TRBJ2-5,TRBV25-1,-,14
CASSPRDIARDEQFF,TRBJ2-1,TRBV28,-,15
CASSEISGNTGELFF,TRBJ2-2,TRBV18,-,15
CASSLEGATSGANVLTF,TRBJ2-6,TRBV5-4,TRBD1,17
CASSAEAEGHGELFF,TRBJ2-2,TRBV9,-,15
CASSPSVGQNTEAFF,TRBJ1-1,TRBV18,-,15
CASSLERRSAVLNNEQFF,TRBJ2-1,TRBV7-9,-,18
CASSLGARDRGLYEQYF,TRBJ2-7,TRBV5-1,TRBD1,17
CASSPPQQASYNEQFF,TRBJ2-1,TRBV18,-,16
CASSLTSSSTDTQYF,TRBJ2-3,TRBV7-3,-,15
CASSWQGPGELFF,TRBJ2-2,TRBV27,-,13
CASSHSRQLSTMNTEAFF,TRBJ1-1,TRBV4-1,-,18
CSVEEETGPYEQYF,TRBJ2-7,TRBV29-1,-,14
CASLKSTGTYEQYF,TRBJ2-7,TRBV30,-,14
CASSPGRGARTGELFF,TRBJ2-2,TRBV7-3,-,16
CASTAGRYEQYF,TRBJ2-7,TRBV28,-,12
CASSPRTSGVGQETQYF,TRBJ2-5,TRBV7-2,TRBD2,17
CASSYTSGRVYGTQYF,TRBJ2-5,TRBV5-1,TRBD2,16
CASSPPSTNEKLFF,TRBJ1-4,TRBV18,-,14
CASSPQRAQANVLTF,TRBJ2-6,TRBV5-4,-,15
CASSPGGNGKTQYF,TRBJ2-5,TRBV18,TRBD2,14
CASSPSGSGEQYF,TRBJ2-7,TRBV5-1,TRBD2,13
CASSIPVAGEADTQYF,TRBJ2-3,TRBV19,TRBD2,16
CASSPTSGSLGNEQFF,TRBJ2-1,TRBV7-9,TRBD2,16
CASSDVIAGREQFF,TRBJ2-1,TRBV2,TRBD2,14
CASSQDFNSNQPQHF,TRBJ1-5,TRBV4-1,-,15
CASSRDSYEQYF,TRBJ2-7,TRBV19,-,12
CASSQLGGAGDTQYF,TRBJ2-3,TRBV4-2,-,15